Here is one TCR beta chain with its context. These data belong to a study of T cells in tuberculosis. The time point denotes: new active TB diagnosis, blood taken before or within 7 days of starting treatment. J gave up 5 bases and V 6 bases, and 7 bases lay outside the gene matches. Germline lookup yields CDR1 LNHDA and CDR2 SQIVND (reference sequence). The CDR3 extends over 14 amino acids. Method: immunoSEQ multiplex PCR; TCRdb's copy keeps in-frame clones and lacks some. The repertoire holds about 49,000 clones, with more than 90% as singletons. This clonotype was obtained from an adult with tuberculosis. The chain uses TRBV19 and TRBJ2-1; 7 nucleotides match TRBD2. Sample: PBMCs, taken at tuberculosis diagnosis. CDR3 loop: CASRHTSVNNEQFF. In nucleotides, the CDR3 is TGTGCCAGTAGGCACACTAGCGTTAACAATGAGCAGTTCTTC.